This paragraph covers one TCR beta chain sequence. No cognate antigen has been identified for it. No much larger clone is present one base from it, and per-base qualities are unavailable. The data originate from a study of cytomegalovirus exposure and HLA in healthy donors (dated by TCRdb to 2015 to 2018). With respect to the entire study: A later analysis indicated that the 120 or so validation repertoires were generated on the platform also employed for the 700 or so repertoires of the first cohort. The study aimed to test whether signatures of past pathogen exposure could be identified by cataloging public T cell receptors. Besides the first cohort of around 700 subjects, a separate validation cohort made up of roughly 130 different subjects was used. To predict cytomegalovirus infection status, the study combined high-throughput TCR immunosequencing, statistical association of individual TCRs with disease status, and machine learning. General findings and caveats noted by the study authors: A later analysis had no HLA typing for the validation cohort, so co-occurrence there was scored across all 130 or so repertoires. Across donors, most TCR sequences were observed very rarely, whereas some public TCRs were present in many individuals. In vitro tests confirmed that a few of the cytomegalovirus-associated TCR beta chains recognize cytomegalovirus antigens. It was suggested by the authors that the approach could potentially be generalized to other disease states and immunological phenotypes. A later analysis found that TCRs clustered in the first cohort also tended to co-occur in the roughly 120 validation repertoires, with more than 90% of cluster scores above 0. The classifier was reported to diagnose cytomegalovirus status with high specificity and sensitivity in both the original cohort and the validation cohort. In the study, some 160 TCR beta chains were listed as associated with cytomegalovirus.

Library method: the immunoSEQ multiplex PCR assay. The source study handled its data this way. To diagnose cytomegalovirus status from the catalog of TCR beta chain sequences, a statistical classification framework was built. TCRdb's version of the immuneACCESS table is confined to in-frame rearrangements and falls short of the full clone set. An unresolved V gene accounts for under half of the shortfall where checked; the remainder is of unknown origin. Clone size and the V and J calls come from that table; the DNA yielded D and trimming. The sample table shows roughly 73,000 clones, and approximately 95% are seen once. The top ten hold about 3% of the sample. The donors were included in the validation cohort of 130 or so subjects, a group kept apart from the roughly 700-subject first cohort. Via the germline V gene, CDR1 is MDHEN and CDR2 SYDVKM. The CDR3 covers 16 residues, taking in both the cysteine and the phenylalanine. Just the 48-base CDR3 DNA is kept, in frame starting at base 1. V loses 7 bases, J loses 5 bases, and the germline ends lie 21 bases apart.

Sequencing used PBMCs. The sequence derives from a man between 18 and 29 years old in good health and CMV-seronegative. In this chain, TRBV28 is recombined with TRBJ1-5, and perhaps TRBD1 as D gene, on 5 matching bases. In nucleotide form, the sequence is TGTGCCAGCACTCTGGTGGGGGGGATTTTGGATCAGCCCCAGCATTTT. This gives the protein CASTLVGGILDQPQHF.